This T cell receptor (beta chain) was found in a study of T cell repertoires in cytomegalovirus infection. General study results and limits: HLA-C-restricted, CMV-specific TCR beta clonotypes were dominant ex vivo. Carriers of CMV plus the relevant HLA were identified by cumulative public TCR beta family frequency.

This clonotype was seen at least ten times. Its antigen is not known. Trimming took off 6 bases at V and 2 bases at J, with 11 bases between the two ends. Germline values: CDR1 MNHEY, CDR2 SVGEGT. The CDR3 contains 13 residues. TCRdb reprocessed the reads with MiXCR, giving one entry per CDR3 protein. The sample yields about 210,000 distinct CDR3 sequences, 6% to 8% seen once. This clonotype originated in a human donor in good health (CMV status not recorded). Some clones in this sample may be carry-over from other donors' samples. Sequences were obtained from PBMCs. The chain recombines TRBV6-2 or TRBV6-3 with TRBJ2-7; unclear D gene. CDR3 sequence reads: CASRPTATYEQYF. The CDR3 DNA follows: TGTGCCAGCAGACCGACGGCTACCTACGAGCAGTACTTC.